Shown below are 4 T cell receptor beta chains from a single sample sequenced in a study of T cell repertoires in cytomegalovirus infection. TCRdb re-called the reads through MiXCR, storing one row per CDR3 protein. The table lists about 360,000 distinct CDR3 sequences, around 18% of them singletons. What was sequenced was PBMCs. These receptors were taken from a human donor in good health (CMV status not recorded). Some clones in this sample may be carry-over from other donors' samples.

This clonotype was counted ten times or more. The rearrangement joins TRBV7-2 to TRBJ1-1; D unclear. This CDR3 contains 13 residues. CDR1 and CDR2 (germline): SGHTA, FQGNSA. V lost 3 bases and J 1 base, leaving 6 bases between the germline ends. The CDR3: CASSFSENTEAFF. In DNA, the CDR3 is TGTGCCAGCAGCTTCTCAGAGAACACTGAAGCTTTCTTT.

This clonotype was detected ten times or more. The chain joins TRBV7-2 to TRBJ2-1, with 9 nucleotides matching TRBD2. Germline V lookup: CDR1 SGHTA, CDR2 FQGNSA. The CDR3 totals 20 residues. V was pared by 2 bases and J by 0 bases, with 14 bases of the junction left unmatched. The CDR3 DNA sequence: TGTGCCAGCAGCTTAATTAGTTCGAGCGGGGGGATCAGCTCCTACAATGAGCAGTTCTTC. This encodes CASSLISSSGGISSYNEQFF.

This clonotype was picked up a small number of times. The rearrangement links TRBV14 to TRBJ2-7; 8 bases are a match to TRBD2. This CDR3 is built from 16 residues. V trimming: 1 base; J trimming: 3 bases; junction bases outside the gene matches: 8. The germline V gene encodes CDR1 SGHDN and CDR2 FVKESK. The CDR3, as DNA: TGTGCCAGCAGCCAAGGGCGTCAGCGGGGGAGCTACGAGCAGTACTTC. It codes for CASSQGRQRGSYEQYF.

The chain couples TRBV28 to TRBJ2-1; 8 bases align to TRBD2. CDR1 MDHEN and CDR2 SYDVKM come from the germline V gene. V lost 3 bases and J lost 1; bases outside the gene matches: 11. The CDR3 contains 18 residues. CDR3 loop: CASSFLGSGGPSYNEQFF. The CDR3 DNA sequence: TGTGCCAGCAGTTTTCTCGGAAGCGGGGGCCCATCCTACAATGAGCAGTTCTTC.